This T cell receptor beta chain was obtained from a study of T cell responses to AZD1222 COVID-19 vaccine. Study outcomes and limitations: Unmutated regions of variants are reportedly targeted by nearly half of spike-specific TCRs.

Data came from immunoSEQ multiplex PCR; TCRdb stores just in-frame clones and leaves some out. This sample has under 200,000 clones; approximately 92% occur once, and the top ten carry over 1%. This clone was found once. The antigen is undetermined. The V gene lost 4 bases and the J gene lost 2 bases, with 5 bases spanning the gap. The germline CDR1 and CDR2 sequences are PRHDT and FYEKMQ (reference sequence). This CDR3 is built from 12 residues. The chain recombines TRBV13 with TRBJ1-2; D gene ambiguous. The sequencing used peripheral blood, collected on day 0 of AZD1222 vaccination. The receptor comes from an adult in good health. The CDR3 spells CASSSGNYGYTF. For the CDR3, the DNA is TGTGCCAGCAGCTCCGGGAACTATGGCTACACCTTC.